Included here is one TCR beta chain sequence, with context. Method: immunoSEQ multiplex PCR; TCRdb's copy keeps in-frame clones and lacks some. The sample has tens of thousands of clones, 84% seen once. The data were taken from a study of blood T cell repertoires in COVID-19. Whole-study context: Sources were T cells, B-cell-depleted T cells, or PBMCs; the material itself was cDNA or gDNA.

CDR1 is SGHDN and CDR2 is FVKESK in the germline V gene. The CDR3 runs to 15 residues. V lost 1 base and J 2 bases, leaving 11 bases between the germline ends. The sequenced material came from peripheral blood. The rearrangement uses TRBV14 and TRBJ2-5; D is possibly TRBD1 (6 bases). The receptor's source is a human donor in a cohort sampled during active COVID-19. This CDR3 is CASSQAGRGQETQYF. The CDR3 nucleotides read TGTGCCAGCAGCCAAGCTGGCAGGGGTCAAGAGACCCAGTACTTC. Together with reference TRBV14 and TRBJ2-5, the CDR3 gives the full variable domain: EAGVTQFPSHSVIEKGQTVTLRCDPISGHDNLYWYRRVMGKEIKFLLHFVKESKQDESGMPNNRFLAERTGGTYSTLKVQPAELEDSGVYFCASSQAGRGQETQYFGPGTRLLVL.